One and the same sample provided the 25 T cell receptor beta chains below, sequenced in a study of blood T cell repertoires in COVID-19. Clones were read by immunoSEQ multiplex PCR, and TCRdb kept only the in-frame ones, dropping some. The sample includes 85,000 to 110,000 clones, 87% of them seen just once. Sequenced input: peripheral blood. The receptors shown here come from a man aged 50 to 59 in a cohort sampled during active COVID-19.

This rearrangement joins TRBV2 to TRBJ1-2; 10 bases match TRBD1. This CDR3 contains 15 residues. Germline trimming cut 4 bases from V and 2 bases from J; bases unmatched to any gene: 4. Germline V gene sequence: CDR1 SNHLY, CDR2 FYNNEI. The CDR3 loop reads CASSVVTGGNYGYTF. In DNA form, the CDR3 reads TGTGCCAGCAGTGTTGTGACAGGGGGCAACTATGGCTACACCTTC.

The count of this clone is one. In nucleotides, the CDR3 is TGCGCCAGCAGCTTGGCCGGCCTAGATTTGGAGACCCAGTACTTC. Residues: CASSLAGLDLETQYF. V and J are TRBV5-1 and TRBJ2-5, with D unclear. V was shortened by 0 bases and J by 5 bases, with 14 bases between the two germline ends. This CDR3 region has 15 residues. The germline CDR1 and CDR2 sequences are SGHRS and YFSETQ. The full variable domain, its missing parts supplied by reference TRBV5-1 and TRBJ2-5, is KAGVTQTPRYLIKTRGQQVTLSCSPISGHRSVSWYQQTPGQGLQFLFEYFSETQRNKGNFPGRFSGRQFSNSRSEMNVSTLELGDSALYLCASSLAGLDLETQYFGPGTRLLVL.

This clone has more than one count but fewer than ten. This chain joins TRBV12-5 and TRBJ2-7; a possible D gene is TRBD2 (6 bases). Trimming cost V 1 base and J 6 bases, with 13 bases left between them. The germline gives CDR1 LGHNT, CDR2 FRNRAP. The CDR3 runs to 14 residues. For the CDR3, the DNA is TGTGCTAGTGGTTTGGACCGGGGGATTGGCGAGCAGTACTTC. Protein product: CASGLDRGIGEQYF.

V is TRBV29-1 and J is TRBJ2-1; 14 positions agree with TRBD2. This CDR3 is 14 amino acids long. From germline, CDR1 is SQVTM and CDR2 ANQGSEA. J lost 10 bases, V lost 8 bases, and 10 bases had no gene match. CDR3 residues: CSSSGTSGGEEQFF. CDR3 nucleotides: TGCAGCTCATCCGGGACTAGCGGGGGAGAGGAGCAGTTCTTC.

The chain employs TRBV6-2 or TRBV6-3 and TRBJ2-3, with D unclear. The V gene lost 5 bases and the J gene lost 7 bases, with 7 bases spanning the gap. Germline CDR1 MNHEY, CDR2 SVGEGT. This CDR3 has 11 residues. CDR3 loop: CASSGLNTQYF. The CDR3 DNA follows: TGTGCCAGCAGTGGCCTGAATACGCAGTATTTT.

This chain joins TRBV6-5 and TRBJ2-1; 9 nucleotides agree with TRBD1. There are 12 residues in the CDR3. The germline CDR1 and CDR2 sequences are MNHEY and SVGAGI. V was pared by 4 bases and J by 12 bases, with 4 bases of the junction left unmatched. CDR3: CASSSGQGGQFF. The CDR3 DNA is TGTGCCAGCAGTTCGGGACAGGGAGGGCAGTTCTTC.

V gene TRBV20-1 combines with J gene TRBJ2-3, with D maybe TRBD1 (6 bases). The V and J ends lost 3 bases and 0 bases respectively, with 13 bases between them. This CDR3 contains 15 residues. Germline V gives CDR1 DFQATT, CDR2 SNEGSKA (reference sequence). CDR3 DNA: TGCAGTGCTAGTGAAACAGGGCCTAGCACAGATACGCAGTATTTT. This translates into CSASETGPSTDTQYF.

The chain employs TRBV18 and TRBJ2-7, with TRBD1 identical over 7 bases. CDR1 is KGHSH, CDR2 LQKENI, per germline. V lost 5 bases and J lost 3; bases outside the gene matches: 10. This CDR3 spans 15 amino acids. CDR3 coding DNA: TGTGCCAGCTCATTTCTTAGGGACAGAATCTACGAGCAGTACTTC. Protein: CASSFLRDRIYEQYF.

This chain links TRBV5-1 with TRBJ2-2; 9 bases match TRBD1. Trimming removed 5 bases from V and 2 bases from J; junction bases left unmatched: 1. The CDR3 contains 14 residues. Germline CDR1 SGHRS, CDR2 YFSETQ. The CDR3 DNA sequence: TGCGCCAGCAGGGGACAGGGCAACACCGGGGAGCTGTTTTTT. It encodes CASRGQGNTGELFF.

This chain links TRBV3-1 (or the pseudogene TRBV3-2) with TRBJ2-5; weak D call: TRBD1 (5 bases). CDR3 size: 13 residues. CDR1 is LGHDT and CDR2 is YNNKEL in the germline V gene (reference sequence). V was pared by 5 bases and J by 5 bases, with 12 bases between. This CDR3 is CASSFRKGETQYF. The CDR3, as DNA: TGTGCCAGCAGCTTCCGGAAGGGGGAGACCCAGTACTTC.

The rearrangement links TRBV18 to TRBJ1-5, with 7 bases matching TRBD1. J was trimmed by 5 bases and V by 4 bases; bases with no gene match: 5. The length of the CDR3 is 14 residues. CDR1 and CDR2 (germline): KGHSH, LQKENI. The CDR3 spells CASSRQGSDQPQHF. The CDR3 DNA reads as TGTGCCAGCTCACGACAGGGATCGGATCAGCCCCAGCATTTT. The full variable domain, in which reference TRBV18 and TRBJ1-5 provide the parts outside the CDR3, is NAGVMQNPRHLVRRRGQEARLRCSPMKGHSHVYWYRQLPEEGLKFMVYLQKENIIDESGMPKERFSAEFPKEGPSILRIQQVVRGDSAAYFCASSRQGSDQPQHFGDGTRLSIL.

The table lists this clone with a few counts. In DNA, the CDR3 is TGTGCCAGCAGTTTACAGGGCTATGGAAACACCATATATTTT. Its protein product is CASSLQGYGNTIYF. The chain is built from TRBV6-5 and TRBJ1-3; tentative D call: TRBD1 (6 bases). Trimming left V 4 bases short and J 3 bases short, with 10 bases between. Per germline, CDR1 MNHEY and CDR2 SVGAGI. The CDR3 has 14 residues.

This CDR3 is CASRPQQGTYNEQFF. The CDR3 DNA reads TGTGCCAGCAGACCTCAACAGGGCACCTACAATGAGCAGTTCTTC. The chain employs TRBV7-2 and TRBJ2-1, with a possible D match to TRBD1 (6 bases). The CDR3 is 15 amino acids. Germline V gene lookup returns CDR1 SGHTA and CDR2 FQGNSA. V was shortened by 6 bases and J by 2 bases, with 14 bases between the two germline ends.

The chain links TRBV18 to TRBJ2-7, with 10 bases matching TRBD1. With 2 bases clipped from V and 4 bases from J, the junction kept 5 bases outside the gene matches. The CDR3 spans 15 residues. Per the germline V gene, CDR1 is KGHSH and CDR2 is LQKENI. In nucleotides, the CDR3 is TGTGCCAGCTCACCAGGGGGACAGGGGATATACGAGCAGTACTTC. Amino acids: CASSPGGQGIYEQYF.

The V and J genes are TRBV19 and TRBJ2-1; 12 bases agree with TRBD2. The J segment lost 6 bases and the V segment lost 4 bases, leaving 10 bases of the junction unmatched. Germline assignment: CDR1 LNHDA and CDR2 SQIVND (reference sequence). The CDR3 consists of 17 residues. In DNA, the CDR3 is TGTGCCAGTAGTAGCGGACTAGCGGGGTACGGCCTCAATGAGCAGTTCTTC. This sequence encodes CASSSGLAGYGLNEQFF.

The rearrangement links TRBV18 to TRBJ2-1; 14 bases fit TRBD2. The CDR3 totals 15 residues. Trimming cost V 4 bases and J 6 bases; bases outside gene matches: 2. Germline CDR1 KGHSH, CDR2 LQKENI. In DNA form, the CDR3 reads TGTGCCAGCTCACTAGGACTAGCGGGGGGCAATGAGCAGTTCTTC. Its protein product is CASSLGLAGGNEQFF. Supplemented by reference TRBV18 and TRBJ2-1, the full variable domain reads NAGVMQNPRHLVRRRGQEARLRCSPMKGHSHVYWYRQLPEEGLKFMVYLQKENIIDESGMPKERFSAEFPKEGPSILRIQQVVRGDSAAYFCASSLGLAGGNEQFFGPGTRLTVL.

V and J are TRBV6-2 or TRBV6-3 and TRBJ2-1, with D possibly TRBD2 on 7 matching bases. The ends were cut back, 2 bases at V and 6 bases at J, with 11 bases in the middle. The CDR3 sequence is 14 residues long. Germline V CDR1 and CDR2: MNHEY, SVGEGT. CDR3 DNA: TGTGCCAGCAGTTACCCGGGGGGCCGCAATGAGCAGTTCTTC. The encoded protein is CASSYPGGRNEQFF.

This clone was counted many times. This chain uses TRBV5-1 with TRBJ1-2; D perhaps matches TRBD1 (6 bases). The length of the CDR3 is 15 residues. Trimming removed 0 bases at V and 8 bases at J, with 17 bases between. In germline, CDR1 is SGHRS, CDR2 YFSETQ. CDR3 nucleotides: TGCGCCAGCAGCTTGGGGGCCACGGGGGGCGAGGGCTACACCTTC. Translating it yields CASSLGATGGEGYTF.

The rearrangement uses TRBV19 and TRBJ1-5; 9 bases are shared with TRBD1. This CDR3 region has 15 residues. Losses at the gene ends were 6 bases for V and 4 bases for J; bases not matched to a gene: 7. Germline V lookup: CDR1 LNHDA, CDR2 SQIVND (reference sequence). DNA for the CDR3: TGTGCCAGTAGAGACGGACAGGGGAGAAATCAGCCCCAGCATTTT. Protein sequence: CASRDGQGRNQPQHF.

The chain recombines TRBV4-2 with TRBJ1-6; no clear D gene. CDR3 size: 15 residues. With 0 bases removed from V and 5 bases from J, the gap between germline ends came to 8 bases. Germline V gene data show CDR1 as LGHNA and CDR2 as YNFKEQ. The CDR3 reads CASSQDHRDNSPLHF. For the CDR3, the DNA is TGTGCCAGCAGCCAAGATCACCGAGATAATTCACCCCTCCACTTT.

The chain carries TRBV5-4 and TRBJ2-1, with 9 bases matching TRBD1. With V trimmed by 4 bases and J by 6 bases, 11 bases remained unmatched. This CDR3 is built from 16 residues. Germline V gives CDR1 SGHNT, CDR2 YYREEE (reference sequence). DNA for the CDR3: TGTGCCAGCAGCCATAAACAGGGGGCATTCGGCAATGAGCAGTTCTTC. Translated, it gives CASSHKQGAFGNEQFF.

This sequence joins TRBV7-8 and TRBJ2-3; perhaps TRBD2 as D (5 bases). The CDR3 has 18 amino acids. Germline V gene data show CDR1 as SGHVS and CDR2 as FQNEAQ. V was shortened by 2 bases and J by 2 bases, with 20 bases between the two germline ends. CDR3 in amino acids: CASSLRRGSGSSTDTQYF. CDR3 in DNA: TGTGCCAGCAGCTTAAGACGGGGAAGCGGAAGCTCCACAGATACGCAGTATTTT.

This clone has only one observation. J is TRBJ1-2 and V is TRBV9; 8 bases fit TRBD1. The ends lost 3 bases at V and 4 bases at J; junction bases unmatched: 5. From germline, CDR1 is SGDLS and CDR2 YYNGEE. The length of the CDR3 is 14 residues. For the CDR3, the DNA is TGTGCCAGCAGCGCTGGGGGACAGGTCTATGGCTACACCTTC. It codes for CASSAGGQVYGYTF.

The rearrangement links TRBV27 to TRBJ2-7, with 9 nucleotides matching TRBD1. This CDR3 has 14 amino acids. The V gene's germline CDR1 is MNHEY and CDR2 SMNVEV (reference sequence). V dropped 2 bases and J dropped 2; count of bases not matched to a gene: 1. CDR3 in amino acids: CASSLTGGTYEQYV. CDR3 coding DNA: TGTGCCAGCAGTTTAACAGGGGGCACCTACGAGCAGTACGTC.

CDR3 nucleotide sequence: TGTGCCAGTAGTACAATCCTAGCGGGGGGCCCGGAGCTGTTTTTT. This gives the protein CASSTILAGGPELFF. The chain has TRBV19 and TRBJ2-2; 11 bases map to TRBD2. V trimming: 4 bases; J trimming: 10 bases; junction bases outside the gene matches: 8. The CDR3 length is 15 residues. CDR1 and CDR2 (germline): LNHDA, SQIVND (reference sequence). Variable domain in full (rest from reference TRBV19 and TRBJ2-2): DGGITQSPKYLFRKEGQNVTLSCEQNLNHDAMYWYRQDPGQGLRLIYYSQIVNDFQKGDIAEGYSVSREKKESFPLTVTSAQKNPTAFYLCASSTILAGGPELFFGEGSRLTVL.